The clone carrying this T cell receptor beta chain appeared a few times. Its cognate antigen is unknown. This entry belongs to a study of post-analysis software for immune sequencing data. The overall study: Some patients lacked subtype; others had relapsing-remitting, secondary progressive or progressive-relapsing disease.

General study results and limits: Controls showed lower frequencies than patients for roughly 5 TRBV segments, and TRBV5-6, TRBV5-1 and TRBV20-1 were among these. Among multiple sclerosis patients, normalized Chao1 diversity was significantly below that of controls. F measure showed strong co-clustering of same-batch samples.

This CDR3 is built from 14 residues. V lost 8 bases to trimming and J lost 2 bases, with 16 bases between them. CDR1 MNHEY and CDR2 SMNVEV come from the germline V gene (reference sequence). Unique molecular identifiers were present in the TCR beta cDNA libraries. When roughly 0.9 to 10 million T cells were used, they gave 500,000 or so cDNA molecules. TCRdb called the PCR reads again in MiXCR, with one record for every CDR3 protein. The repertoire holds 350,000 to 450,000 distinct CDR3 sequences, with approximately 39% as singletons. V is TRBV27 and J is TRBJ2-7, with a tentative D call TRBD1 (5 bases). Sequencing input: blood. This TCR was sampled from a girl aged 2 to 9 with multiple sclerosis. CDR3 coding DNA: TGTGCCAGCTGGCCCTGGGGCAGGGCCTACGAGCAGTACTTC. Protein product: CASWPWGRAYEQYF.